This T cell receptor (beta chain) is drawn from a study of cytomegalovirus exposure and HLA in healthy donors (dated by TCRdb to about 2017). Concerning the study at large: In an earlier analysis of under 750 of the donors, 276 Gb of sequence data and 90 million to 130 million unique TCR beta sequences from roughly 200 million T cells were reported. About 300 gigabases of sequencing data and tens of millions of unique TCR sequences were included in an early release covering 550 to 800 HLA-typed donors. Of the approximately 400 genotyped donors, around 81% fell in the genetic ancestry cluster associated with self-reported Caucasian donors. The study was designed to test whether signatures of past pathogen exposure could be identified by cataloging public T cell receptors. The study profiled the T cell repertoires of hundreds of subjects by immunosequencing and related them to cytomegalovirus serostatus. Besides the first cohort of 500 to 700 subjects, a separate validation cohort made up of around 120 different subjects was used. High-throughput TCR immunosequencing, statistical association of individual TCRs with disease status, and machine learning were combined to predict cytomegalovirus infection status. A later analysis re-examined previously published TCR beta repertoires from hundreds of donors and added high-resolution HLA genotyping to investigate patterns of TCR occurrence. Rather than drawing on any new phenotypic data, the later analysis identified candidate immune exposures from TCR beta sequences and the way those sequences occurred across donors. An earlier analysis of roughly 580 of the donors used high-throughput TCR beta sequencing to judge whether each TCR beta V gene segment behaved as functional or pseudogenic. Donor age, sex, ethnicity and CMV serostatus were compiled alongside the repertoire data. A later genetic analysis used genome-wide SNP genotypes for about three fifths of the roughly 700 donors, treating that subset as a discovery cohort. Every repertoire in the discovery cohort had been generated on one and the same sequencing platform. HLA typing included class I and class II loci at four-digit resolution. The number of donors typed differed by locus, with 629-630 for A, B, C, DRB1 and DQB1, approximately 500 for DQA1, 606 for DPA1, and around 430 for DPB1. Because of strong linkage in the cohort, five DR-DQ haplotypes were treated as single units for association and clustering. Among some 400 genotyped donors of the cohort, an average of roughly 240,000 unique TCR beta nucleotide sequences were sequenced per donor, approximately 20% of them non-productive.

Library prep was done by the immunoSEQ multiplex PCR assay. The multiplex PCR relied on a mix of 60 forward primers for TCR Vbeta segments and 13 reverse primers for TCR Jbeta segments. Amplification of the CDR3 region of rearranged TCR beta genes was performed with a multiplex PCR assay on genomic DNA. Amplified TCR beta libraries were sequenced as 87-base-pair reads on the Illumina HiSeq System. From the authors' description of their analysis: A later analysis counted about 76 million unique TCR beta chains across the 650 to 700 repertoires, and 9.5 million to 11 million of these chains were shared by at least two donors. Raw reads were error-corrected and collapsed into unique sequences with a nearest-neighbor algorithm that merged closely related sequences to remove PCR and sequencing errors. V, D and J gene segments were assigned by aligning CDR3 sequences to IMGT reference sequences. For a sequence to be retained, a match of at least six nucleotides was required to both a V gene segment and a J gene segment. A rearrangement counted as productive if the CDR3 had no stop codons and remained in frame with V and J, and every other rearrangement counted as non-productive. CDR3 was defined according to IMGT convention as the region running from the second conserved V-encoded cysteine to the conserved J-encoded phenylalanine. In an earlier analysis of around 570 of the donors, sequences lacking an unambiguous match to a single V gene segment were excluded. In an earlier analysis of several hundred of the donors, V segments were called functional above 56.7% productive rearrangements and were called segregating when the between-donor standard deviation exceeded 5%. A statistical classification framework was built to diagnose cytomegalovirus status from the catalog of TCR beta chain sequences. In a later analysis, V and J genes were assigned by comparing TCR nucleotide sequences against IMGT/GENE-DB human TR gene sequences. In a later analysis, CDR3 sequences and most-parsimonious VDJ recombination scenarios were assigned using the TCRdist pipeline. A later analysis defined each TCR beta chain by its CDR3 amino acid sequence plus V-gene family, and excluded reads lacking a unique V-gene family. In a later analysis, 500 to 650 highly shared, low-generation-probability nucleotide sequences were removed to address suspected cross-contamination and a sequencing artifact. In a later analysis, a clonal expansion index was calculated for each public chain from normalized within-repertoire ranks of inferred template counts. Generation probabilities in a later analysis came from a VDJ recombination model fitted to out-of-frame rearrangements, and those results were checked against IGoR. In a later analysis, TCR-TCR, TCR-HLA and TCR-CMV co-occurrence was scored with hypergeometric tests, and a repertoire-size bias correction was applied to TCR pairs. False discovery rates were estimated in a later analysis by permuting HLA or CMV assignments 20 times. In a later analysis, co-occurring TCRs were grouped using DBSCAN, and TCRdist sequence similarity was added for clustering within HLA-allele-positive subsets. Co-occurrence clustering excluded repertoires with fewer than 30,000 or more than 120,000 public chains, plus five with anomalous nucleotide sharing. This immuneACCESS table, as held by TCRdb, lists in-frame sequences with V and J called but not all clones. Of the missing ones, under half trace to an unresolved V gene in checked studies; the others have no known cause. V and J calls and clone size follow that table, whereas D and trimming were derived from the DNA. For this sample there are about 130,000 clones; about 78% appear just once. The leading ten clones occupy 2.9% of the sample.

Results and caveats for the whole study, not just this receptor: A later analysis found that HLA-associated TCR beta chains were more clonally expanded and had lower generation probabilities than equally common non-associated chains. A group of highly shared sequence variants was considered likely to be a technical artifact of the sequencing pipeline. Because counts were too low, some 17 rarely observed V segments, including chromosome 9 orphons, were left out of the earlier analysis of about 500 of the donors. Broadly in line with IMGT annotations, most TCR beta V segments showed up in productive rearrangements about 90% or about 30% of the time in an earlier analysis of under 700 of the donors. While some public TCRs were present in many individuals, most TCR sequences turned up only very rarely across donors. Because some donors lacked HLA typing at each locus, the association tests relied only on the typed subset. The authors suggested that the approach could potentially be generalized to other disease states and immunological phenotypes. Most CMV-associated TCR beta chains appeared to be HLA-restricted in a later analysis, and the HLA associations seemed to be driven largely by CMV exposure. In this cohort, only TCR beta chains were sequenced, and detectable features were limited by the absence of alpha or paired-chain data. In both the original and validation cohorts, the classifier was reported to diagnose cytomegalovirus status with high specificity and sensitivity. Correlated functional status among segregating V segments might reflect linkage disequilibrium, but an unknown experimental factor could not be ruled out. In vitro tests confirmed that a few of the cytomegalovirus-associated TCR beta chains recognize cytomegalovirus antigens. The study listed approximately 160 TCR beta chains as associated with cytomegalovirus. Sequencing depth was assumed to be roughly uniform across donors in the presence/absence analyses, though that assumption may not hold. Because the 87-base-pair reads could not distinguish some IMGT-functional V segments, including TRBV6-2 and TRBV6-3, those segments were excluded. Assigning TCR associations to individual alleles was difficult when HLA alleles, especially DR and DQ, strongly co-occurred. A further reported finding was that TCR beta sequences accurately predicted the HLA-A and HLA-B alleles for most subjects in the first cohort. In a later analysis, TCR association rates were found to vary across HLA loci, with the most associated TCRs seen for DRB1 alleles and the fewest for HLA-C alleles. A later genetic analysis reported fewer N-insertions in productive TCRs among donors in an Asian-associated ancestry cluster than the roughly 670-donor mean. According to a later analysis, parvovirus B19, influenza, CMV and Epstein-Barr virus appeared linked to several top co-occurrence clusters. The only immune exposure information available for the cohort was CMV serostatus. Specific HLA alleles were associated with 18,000 or so TCR beta sequences at a false discovery rate of 0.05 in a later analysis. In a later genetic analysis, a missense DCLRE1C variant was associated with V-gene and J-gene trimming of TCR beta chains, and the association was replicated in an independent cohort.

As to this clone: Its antigen has not been determined. No clone much larger than this one lies a single base away; base qualities are absent.

Spanning cysteine to phenylalanine, the CDR3 consists of 17 amino acids. Only the CDR3 DNA stays, 51 bases, in frame from base 1. Via the germline V gene (reference sequence), CDR1 is SEHNR and CDR2 FQNEAQ. V loses 1 base at its end and J loses 2 bases; junction bases beyond the gene matches: 5. The cohort consisted of 650 to 850 healthy bone marrow donors. Cohort members were all nominally healthy when sampled, although unrecorded immune exposures were likely present. CMV serostatus was positive for about 290 and negative for about 55% of the roughly 670 cohort members, and was not recorded for this donor. A peripheral blood sample was provided by each donor, and peripheral blood mononuclear cells were used for TCR beta sequencing. The Qiagen DNeasy Blood Extraction Kit was used to extract genomic DNA from the blood cell samples.

The sequence was obtained from a human donor in good health. What was sequenced was PBMCs. The V gene is TRBV7-9 and the J gene is TRBJ1-5; 10 junctional bases match TRBD1. The CDR3 here reads CASSLGGTGVGNQPQHF. The nucleotide sequence reads TGTGCCAGCAGCTTAGGGGGGACAGGGGTTGGCAATCAGCCCCAGCATTTT.